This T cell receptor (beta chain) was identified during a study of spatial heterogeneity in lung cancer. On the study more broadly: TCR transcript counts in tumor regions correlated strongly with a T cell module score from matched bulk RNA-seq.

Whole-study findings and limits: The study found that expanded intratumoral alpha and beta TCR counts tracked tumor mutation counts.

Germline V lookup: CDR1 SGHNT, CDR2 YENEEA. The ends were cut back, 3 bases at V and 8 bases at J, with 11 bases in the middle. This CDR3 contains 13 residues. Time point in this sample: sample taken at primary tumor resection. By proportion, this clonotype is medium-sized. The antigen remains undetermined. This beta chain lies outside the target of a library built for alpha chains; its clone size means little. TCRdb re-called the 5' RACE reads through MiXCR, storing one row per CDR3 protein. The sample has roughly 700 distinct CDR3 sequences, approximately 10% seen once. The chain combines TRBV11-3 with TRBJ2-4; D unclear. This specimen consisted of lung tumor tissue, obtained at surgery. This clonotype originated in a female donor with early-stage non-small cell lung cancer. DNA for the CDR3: TGTGCCAGCAGCTTCCAGACTTGGGACATTCAGTACTTC. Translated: CASSFQTWDIQYF.